This TCR beta chain appears in the sequencing data of a study of blood T cell repertoires in COVID-19. Study-wide background: Sites across the United States, Italy and Spain contributed samples from acute and convalescent COVID-19.

TCRdb's copy holds only in-frame clones and misses some; the assay was immunoSEQ multiplex PCR. Here the sample spans 65,000 to 95,000 clones, approximately 89% being singletons. Germline V gene data show CDR1 as KGHSH and CDR2 as LQKENI. Losses at the gene ends were 1 base for V and 0 bases for J; bases not matched to a gene: 5. The CDR3 runs to 17 residues. This TCR was sampled from a man between 65 and 85 years old with active or convalescent COVID-19. This rearrangement joins TRBV18 to TRBJ2-3, with 9 nucleotides matching TRBD2. The sequenced material came from peripheral blood. The CDR3 DNA reads TGTGCCAGCTCACCACTAAGCGGGGGGACGAGCACAGATACGCAGTATTTT. This translates into CASSPLSGGTSTDTQYF.